This is a list of T cell receptor beta chains from one sample in a study of beta chain features in type 1 diabetes. This table comes from immunoSEQ multiplex PCR, and its TCRdb copy is limited to in-frame clones, with some not included. In the table there are under 350,000 clones, approximately 24% of which are singletons. The sequenced sample consisted of naive CD4+ T cells from blood. Receptors originate from a woman under 40 with type 1 diabetes. Each CDR3 is given with its conserved first and last residue. The D gene is left open where the match is weak. Some rows have no size entry. The others give once, few or many, or a class for an expanded clone.

>-|TRBJ2-1|TRBD2|TRBV11-3
TGTGCCAGCAGCAGAAGACTAGCGGCCGAGCAGTTCTTC
CASSRRLAAEQFF
>-|TRBJ1-4|TRBD1|TRBV15
TGTGCCACCAGCGCCTGGGACAGGGCAGACGAAAAACTGTTTTTT
CATSAWDRADEKLFF
>-|TRBJ2-1|TRBD1|TRBV6-5
TGTGCCAGCACGGGACAGACACATGAGCAGTTCTTC
CASTGQTHEQFF
>few|TRBJ2-2|TRBD2|TRBV30
TGTGCCTGGAGTGTCTCTAGCGGGAGCGGGGAGCTGTTTTTT
CAWSVSSGSGELFF
>few|TRBJ2-7|TRBD2|TRBV5-1
TGCGCCAGCAGCATACTTAGCGGGACCGCAGAGGAGCAGTACTTC
CASSILSGTAEEQYF
>-|TRBJ2-1|TRBD2|TRBV5-6
TGTGCCAGCAGGGGGACGGGGCGGGAGTTGAATGAGCAGTTCTTC
CASRGTGRELNEQFF
>-|TRBJ2-7|TRBD2|TRBV5-4
TGTGCCAGCAGCCGCCCGGGACTAGCGGGAGACGAGCAGTACTTC
CASSRPGLAGDEQYF
>few|TRBJ2-3|TRBD2|TRBV29-1
TGCAGCGTTCGGGACTATACAGATACGCAGTATTTT
CSVRDYTDTQYF
>few|TRBJ1-5|-|TRBV19
TGTGCCAGTAGAACGGCGGGGGCACTCAATCAGCCCCAGCATTTT
CASRTAGALNQPQHF
>few|TRBJ2-1|TRBD2|TRBV5-1
TGCGCCAGCAGCCCATTAGCGGGAGGGCCGTTCAATGAGCAGTTCTTC
CASSPLAGGPFNEQFF
>few|TRBJ1-2|TRBD1|TRBV18
TGTGCCAGCTCACCGGACAGGTCGGCTGGCTACACCTTC
CASSPDRSAGYTF
>-|TRBJ2-3|TRBD1|TRBV30
TGTGCCGGACAGGGGGCCTGGACAGATACGCAGTATTTT
CAGQGAWTDTQYF
>-|TRBJ1-5|-|TRBV30
TGTGCCTGGAGTCAGGGGTCTTCTCAGCCCCAGCATTTT
CAWSQGSSQPQHF
>few|TRBJ2-1|TRBD2|TRBV5-4
TGTGCCAGCAGAGGGACTAGCGGGAGGTACAATGAGCAGTTCTTC
CASRGTSGRYNEQFF
>-|TRBJ1-5|TRBD1|TRBV18
TGTGCCAGCTCACCAACGGGACAGGGGACGAATCAGCCCCAGCATTTT
CASSPTGQGTNQPQHF
>few|TRBJ2-1|-|TRBV7-9
TGTGCCAGCAGCTCTTTACAGGGCAAAGGGGGATGGGGTGAGCAGTTCTTC
CASSSLQGKGGWGEQFF
>-|TRBJ2-7|TRBD1|TRBV28
TGTGCCAGCAGCCAGACAGGGGACGAGCAGTACTTC
CASSQTGDEQYF
>-|TRBJ2-7|-|TRBV6-1
TGTGCCAGCAGTCCCCGGAGCTCCTACGAGCAGTACTTC
CASSPRSSYEQYF
>-|TRBJ2-1|TRBD2|TRBV7-9
TGTGCCAGCAGTCCTAGCGGGAGTCGCGTCAATGAGCAGTTCTTC
CASSPSGSRVNEQFF
>-|TRBJ1-5|-|TRBV18
TGTGCCAGCTCACCAGGGGCCGGGTCGGGTCAGCCCCAGCATTTT
CASSPGAGSGQPQHF
>few|TRBJ2-2|-|TRBV5-4
TGTGCCAGCAGCTCGCGGGTCACCGGGGAGCTGTTTTTT
CASSSRVTGELFF
>-|TRBJ2-3|-|TRBV4-1
TGCGCCAGCAGCCAAGATTGGGGCCAGCCAAGCACAGATACGCAGTATTTT
CASSQDWGQPSTDTQYF
>-|TRBJ1-5|TRBD1|TRBV2
TGTGCCAGCAGGGGGACAGCGGGCAATCAGCCCCAGCATTTT
CASRGTAGNQPQHF
>-|TRBJ2-7|-|TRBV25-1
TGTGCCAGCAGCCGCGGCGAAGTAAAGTCCTACGAGCAGTACTTC
CASSRGEVKSYEQYF
>-|TRBJ2-5|TRBD2|TRBV25-1
TGTGCCAGCAGTGAAGTTAGCGGGAGGGCAGAGACCCAGTACTTC
CASSEVSGRAETQYF
>few|TRBJ2-3|-|TRBV15
TGTGCCACCAGCAGAGATCCGGGGGGCACAGATACGCAGTATTTT
CATSRDPGGTDTQYF
>few|TRBJ2-2|-|TRBV4-1
TGCGCCAGCAGCCAAGATCAAAGGCAGGGCGTCCCCGGGGAGCTGTTTTTT
CASSQDQRQGVPGELFF
>few|TRBJ1-2|-|TRBV27
TGTGCCAGCAGTTTCCAAGGACACGCCTATGGCTACACCTTC
CASSFQGHAYGYTF
>-|TRBJ2-2|TRBD2|TRBV5-1
TGCGCCAGCAGCTCGGGAGGCGGTACCGGGGAGCTGTTTTTT
CASSSGGGTGELFF
>few|TRBJ1-2|-|TRBV5-4
TGTGCCAGCAGCTTGCGGGGAGGGACCTATGGCTACACCTTC
CASSLRGGTYGYTF
>-|TRBJ2-7|TRBD1|TRBV19
TGTGCCAGTTCCGGGACAGGGACAAACGAGCAGTACTTC
CASSGTGTNEQYF
>-|TRBJ2-1|TRBD2|TRBV7-9
TGTGCCGGATCTAGCGGAGGATACAATGAGCAGTTCTTC
CAGSSGGYNEQFF
>-|TRBJ2-7|TRBD1|TRBV9
TGTGCCAGCAGCGCCGGACAGGGTCAGGAGCAGTACTTC
CASSAGQGQEQYF
>-|TRBJ2-1|TRBD2|TRBV15
TGTGCCACCAGCAGAGAACTGGGACTAGCGGGAGGGAGTTACAATGAGCAGTTCTTC
CATSRELGLAGGSYNEQFF
>-|TRBJ2-1|TRBD2|TRBV4-2
TGTGCCAGCAGCCAATTCAGCGGGAGAGGCAATGAGCAGTTCTTC
CASSQFSGRGNEQFF
>few|TRBJ1-1|-|TRBV30
TGTGCCTGGGGGAAGGACATGTTCATGAACACTGAAGCTTTCTTT
CAWGKDMFMNTEAFF
>few|TRBJ2-4|-|TRBV27
TGTGCCAGCAGTTTATCGAGGGACACGGCTGAGTACTTC
CASSLSRDTAEYF
>-|TRBJ2-7|TRBD2|TRBV25-1
TGTGCCAGCAGTGAATCTGGCGGGGGGGACTACGAGCAGTACTTC
CASSESGGGDYEQYF
>-|TRBJ2-1|TRBD1|TRBV5-6
TGTGCCAGCAGCTTGGATGGACAGGGTCCCTACAATGAGCAGTTCTTC
CASSLDGQGPYNEQFF
>few|TRBJ1-2|-|TRBV6-5
TGTGCCAGCAGTACACAGGCTAACTATGGCTACACCTTC
CASSTQANYGYTF
>-|TRBJ1-5|-|TRBV9
TGTGCCAGCAGCGTAGCTGGCAGACACAATCAGCCCCAGCATTTT
CASSVAGRHNQPQHF